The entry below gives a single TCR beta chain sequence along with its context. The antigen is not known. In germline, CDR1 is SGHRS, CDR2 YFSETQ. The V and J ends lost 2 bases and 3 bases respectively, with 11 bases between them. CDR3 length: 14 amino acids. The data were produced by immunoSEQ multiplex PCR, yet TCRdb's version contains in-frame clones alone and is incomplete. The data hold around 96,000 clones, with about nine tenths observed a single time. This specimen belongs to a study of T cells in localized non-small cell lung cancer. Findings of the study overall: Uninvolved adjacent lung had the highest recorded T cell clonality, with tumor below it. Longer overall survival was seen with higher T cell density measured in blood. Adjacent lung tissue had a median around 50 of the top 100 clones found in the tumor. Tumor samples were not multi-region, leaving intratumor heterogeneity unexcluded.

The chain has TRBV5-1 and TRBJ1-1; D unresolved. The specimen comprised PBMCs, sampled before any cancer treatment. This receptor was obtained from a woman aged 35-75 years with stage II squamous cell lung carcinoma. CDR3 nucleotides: TGCGCCAGCAGCTTCTCCCCCCCGGACACTGAAGCTTTCTTT. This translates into CASSFSPPDTEAFF.